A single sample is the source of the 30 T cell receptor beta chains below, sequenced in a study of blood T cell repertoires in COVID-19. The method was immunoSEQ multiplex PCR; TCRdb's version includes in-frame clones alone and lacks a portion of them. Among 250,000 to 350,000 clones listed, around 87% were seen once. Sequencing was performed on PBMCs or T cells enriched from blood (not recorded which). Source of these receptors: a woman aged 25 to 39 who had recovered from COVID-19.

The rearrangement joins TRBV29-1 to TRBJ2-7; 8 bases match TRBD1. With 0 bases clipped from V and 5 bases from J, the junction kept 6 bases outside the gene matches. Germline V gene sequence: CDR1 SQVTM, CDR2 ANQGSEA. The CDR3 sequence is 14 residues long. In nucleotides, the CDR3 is TGCAGCGTTGAAGACGGTCAGGGGGCGGACGAGCAGTACTTC. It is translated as CSVEDGQGADEQYF.

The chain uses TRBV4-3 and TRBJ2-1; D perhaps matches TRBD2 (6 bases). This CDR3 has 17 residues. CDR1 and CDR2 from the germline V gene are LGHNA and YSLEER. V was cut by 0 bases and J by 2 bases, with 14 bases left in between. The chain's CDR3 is CASSQDRRGTTYNEQFF. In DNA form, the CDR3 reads TGCGCCAGCAGCCAAGATAGGCGGGGAACTACCTACAATGAGCAGTTCTTC.

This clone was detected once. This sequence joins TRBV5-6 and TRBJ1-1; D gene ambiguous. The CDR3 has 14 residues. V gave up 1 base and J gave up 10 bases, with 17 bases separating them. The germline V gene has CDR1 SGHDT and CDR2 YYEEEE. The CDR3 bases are TGTGCCAGCAGCTTGTCGAGGTCAGAAGTTGCAGCTTTCTTT. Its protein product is CASSLSRSEVAAFF.

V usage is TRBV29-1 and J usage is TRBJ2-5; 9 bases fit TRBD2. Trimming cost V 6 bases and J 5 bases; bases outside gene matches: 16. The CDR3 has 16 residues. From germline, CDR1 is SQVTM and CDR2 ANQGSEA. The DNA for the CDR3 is TGCAGCGTCGCATTATCCGGGACTAGCAGATCCGAGACCCAGTACTTC. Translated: CSVALSGTSRSETQYF.

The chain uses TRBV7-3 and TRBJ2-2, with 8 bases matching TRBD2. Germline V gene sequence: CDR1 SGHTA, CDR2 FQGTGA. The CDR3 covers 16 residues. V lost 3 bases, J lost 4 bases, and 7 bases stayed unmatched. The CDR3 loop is CASSLGPAGATGELFF. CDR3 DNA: TGTGCCAGCAGCTTGGGCCCAGCGGGGGCCACCGGGGAGCTGTTTTTT.

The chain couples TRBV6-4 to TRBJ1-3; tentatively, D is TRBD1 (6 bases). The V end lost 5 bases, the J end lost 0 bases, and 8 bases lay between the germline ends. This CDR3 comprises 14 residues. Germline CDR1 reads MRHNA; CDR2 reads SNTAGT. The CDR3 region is CASSRRGSGNTIYF. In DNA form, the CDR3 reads TGTGCCAGCAGTCGCAGGGGCTCTGGAAACACCATATATTTT.

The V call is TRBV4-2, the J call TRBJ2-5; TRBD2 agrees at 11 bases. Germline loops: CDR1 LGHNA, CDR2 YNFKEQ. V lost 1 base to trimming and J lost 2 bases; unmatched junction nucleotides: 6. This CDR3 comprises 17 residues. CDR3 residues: CASSQVLAGGQQETQYF. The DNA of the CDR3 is TGTGCCAGCAGCCAAGTGTTAGCGGGGGGGCAACAAGAGACCCAGTACTTC.

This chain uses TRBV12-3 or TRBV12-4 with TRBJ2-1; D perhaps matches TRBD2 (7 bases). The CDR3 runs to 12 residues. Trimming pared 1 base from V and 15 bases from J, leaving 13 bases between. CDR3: CASSLEGGRLFF. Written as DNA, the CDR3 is TGTGCCAGCAGTTTAGAGGGGGGGCGTCTGTTCTTC.

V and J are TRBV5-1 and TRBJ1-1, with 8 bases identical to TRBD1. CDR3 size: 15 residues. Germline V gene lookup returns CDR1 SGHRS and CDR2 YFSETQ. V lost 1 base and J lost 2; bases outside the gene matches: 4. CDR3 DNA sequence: TGCGCCAGCAGCTTGTTGCAGGGGGCCAACACTGAAGCTTTCTTT. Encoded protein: CASSLLQGANTEAFF.

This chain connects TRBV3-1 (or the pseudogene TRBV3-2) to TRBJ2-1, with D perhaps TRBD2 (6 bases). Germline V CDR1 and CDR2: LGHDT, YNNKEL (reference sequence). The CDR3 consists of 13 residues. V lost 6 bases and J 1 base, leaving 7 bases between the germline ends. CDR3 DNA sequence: TGTGCCAGCAGACGGGGGTCCTACAATGAGCAGTTCTTC. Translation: CASRRGSYNEQFF.

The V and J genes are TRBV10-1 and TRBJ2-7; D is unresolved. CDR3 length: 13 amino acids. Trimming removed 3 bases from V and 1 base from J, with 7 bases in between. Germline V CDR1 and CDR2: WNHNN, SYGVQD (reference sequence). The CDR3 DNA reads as TGCGCCAGCAGTGATGATACATCCTACGAGCAGTACTTC. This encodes CASSDDTSYEQYF.

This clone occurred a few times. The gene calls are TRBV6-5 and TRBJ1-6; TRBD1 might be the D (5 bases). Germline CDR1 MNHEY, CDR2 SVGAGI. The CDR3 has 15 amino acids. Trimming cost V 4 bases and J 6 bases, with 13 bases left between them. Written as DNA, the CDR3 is TGTGCCAGCAGTTTCAGGACACCCCCTAATTCACCCCTCCACTTT. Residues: CASSFRTPPNSPLHF.

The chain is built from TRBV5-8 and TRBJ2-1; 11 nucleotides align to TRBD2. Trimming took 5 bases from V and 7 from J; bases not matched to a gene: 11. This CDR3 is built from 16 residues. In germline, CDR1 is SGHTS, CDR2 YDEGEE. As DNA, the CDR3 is TGTGCCAGCAGTCGTGGGGTAGCGGGGGGGATTAATGAGCAGTTCTTC. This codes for CASSRGVAGGINEQFF.

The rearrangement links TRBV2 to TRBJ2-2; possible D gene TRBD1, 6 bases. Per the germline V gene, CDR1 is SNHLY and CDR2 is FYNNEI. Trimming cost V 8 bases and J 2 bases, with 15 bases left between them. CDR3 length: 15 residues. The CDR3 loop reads CASDRPPYNTGELFF. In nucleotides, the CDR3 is TGTGCCAGCGACAGGCCACCTTACAACACCGGGGAGCTGTTTTTT. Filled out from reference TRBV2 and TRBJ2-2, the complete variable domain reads EPEVTQTPSHQVTQMGQEVILRCVPISNHLYFYWYRQILGQKVEFLVSFYNNEISEKSEIFDDQFSVERPDGSNFTLKIRSTKLEDSAMYFCASDRPPYNTGELFFGEGSRLTVL.

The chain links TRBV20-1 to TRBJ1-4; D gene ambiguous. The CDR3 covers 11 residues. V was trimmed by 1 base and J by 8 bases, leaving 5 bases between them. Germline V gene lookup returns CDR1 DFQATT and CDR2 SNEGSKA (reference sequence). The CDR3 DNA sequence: TGCAGTGCTAGAGGGGCAGAAAAACTGTTTTTT. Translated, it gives CSARGAEKLFF.

This CDR3 is CAISESKEKETQYF. The CDR3 DNA is TGTGCCATCAGTGAGTCGAAAGAGAAAGAGACCCAGTACTTC. This chain joins TRBV10-3 and TRBJ2-5; D not resolved. The CDR3 totals 14 residues. The V and J ends lost 0 bases and 3 bases respectively, with 8 bases between them. Germline-derived CDR1 and CDR2 are ENHRY and SYGVKD.

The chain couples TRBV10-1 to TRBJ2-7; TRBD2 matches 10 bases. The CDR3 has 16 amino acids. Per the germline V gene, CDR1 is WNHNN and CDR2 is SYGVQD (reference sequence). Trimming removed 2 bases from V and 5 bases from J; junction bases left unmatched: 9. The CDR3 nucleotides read TGCGCCAGCAGTGAGCCTAGCGGGGGCCGGGCCAACGAGCAGTACTTC. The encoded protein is CASSEPSGGRANEQYF.

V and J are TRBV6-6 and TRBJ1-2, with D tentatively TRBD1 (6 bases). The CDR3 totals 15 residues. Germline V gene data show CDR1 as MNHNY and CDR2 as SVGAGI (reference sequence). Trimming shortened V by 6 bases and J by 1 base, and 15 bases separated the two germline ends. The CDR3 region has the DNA TGTGCCAGCAGATCTGCGGGGGCGAGTAACTATGGCTACACCTTC. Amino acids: CASRSAGASNYGYTF.

The CDR3, as DNA: TGTGCCAGCAGTTACTCGAGAAGGGGATACGGTGAAAAACTGTTTTTT. Its protein product is CASSYSRRGYGEKLFF. The chain recombines TRBV6-5 with TRBJ1-4, with D perhaps TRBD1 (5 bases). The CDR3 totals 16 residues. Trimming shortened V by 0 bases and J by 7 bases, and 15 bases separated the two germline ends. Germline CDR1 and CDR2: MNHEY and SVGAGI.

CDR3 loop: CASSQALTGGQPQHF. In DNA, the CDR3 is TGCGCCAGCAGCCAAGCCCTGACAGGGGGGCAGCCCCAGCATTTT. The chain is built from TRBV4-1 and TRBJ1-5, with 9 nucleotides matching TRBD1. Per the germline V gene, CDR1 is MGHRA and CDR2 is YSYEKL. The trim removed 1 base at V and 7 bases at J, leaving 5 bases unmatched. The CDR3 has 15 amino acids.

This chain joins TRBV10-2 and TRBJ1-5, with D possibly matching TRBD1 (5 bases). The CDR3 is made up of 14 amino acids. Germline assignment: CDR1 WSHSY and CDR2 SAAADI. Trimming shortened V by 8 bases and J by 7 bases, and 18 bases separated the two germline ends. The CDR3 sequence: CASQGSGRGQPQHF. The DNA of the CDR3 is TGCGCCAGCCAGGGTAGCGGACGAGGACAGCCCCAGCATTTT.

DNA for the CDR3: TGTGCCAGCCTAATCCGGACAGGGGGCATCTACGAGCAGTACTTC. Protein product: CASLIRTGGIYEQYF. This chain connects TRBV28 to TRBJ2-7; 11 nucleotides agree with TRBD1. CDR3 length: 15 amino acids. The V gene's germline CDR1 is MDHEN and CDR2 SYDVKM. Germline trimming cut 8 bases from V and 3 bases from J; bases unmatched to any gene: 9. The whole variable domain, remainder taken from reference TRBV28 and TRBJ2-7, is DVKVTQSSRYLVKRTGEKVFLECVQDMDHENMFWYRQDPGLGLRLIYFSYDVKMKEKGDIPEGYSVSREKKERFSLILESASTNQTSMYLCASLIRTGGIYEQYFGPGTRLTVT.

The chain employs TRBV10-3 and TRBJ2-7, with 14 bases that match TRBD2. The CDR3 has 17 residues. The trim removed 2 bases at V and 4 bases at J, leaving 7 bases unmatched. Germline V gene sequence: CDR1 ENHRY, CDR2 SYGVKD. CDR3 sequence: CAISEGLAGGIRYEQYF. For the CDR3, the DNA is TGTGCCATCAGTGAGGGACTAGCGGGGGGAATAAGGTACGAGCAGTACTTC.

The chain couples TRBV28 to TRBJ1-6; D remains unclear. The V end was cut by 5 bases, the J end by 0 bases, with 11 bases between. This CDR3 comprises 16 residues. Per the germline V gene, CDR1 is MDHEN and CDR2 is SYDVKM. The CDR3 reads CASSTPTGSYNSPLHF. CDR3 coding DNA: TGTGCCAGCAGTACCCCTACGGGCTCCTATAATTCACCCCTCCACTTT. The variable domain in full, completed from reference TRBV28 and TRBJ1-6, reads DVKVTQSSRYLVKRTGEKVFLECVQDMDHENMFWYRQDPGLGLRLIYFSYDVKMKEKGDIPEGYSVSREKKERFSLILESASTNQTSMYLCASSTPTGSYNSPLHFGNGTRLTVT.

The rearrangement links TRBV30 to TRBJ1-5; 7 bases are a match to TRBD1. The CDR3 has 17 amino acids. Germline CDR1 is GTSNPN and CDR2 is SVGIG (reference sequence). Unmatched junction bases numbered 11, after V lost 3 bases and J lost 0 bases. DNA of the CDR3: TGTGCCTGGAGCGCAGACAGGGTTGGGACTAGCAATCAGCCCCAGCATTTT. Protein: CAWSADRVGTSNQPQHF.

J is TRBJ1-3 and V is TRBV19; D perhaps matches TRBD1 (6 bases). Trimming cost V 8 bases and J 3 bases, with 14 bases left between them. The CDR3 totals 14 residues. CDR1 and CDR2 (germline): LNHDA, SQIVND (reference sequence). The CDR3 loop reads CASPRQGFGNTIYF. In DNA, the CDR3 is TGTGCCAGTCCCCGCCAGGGGTTTGGAAACACCATATATTTT.

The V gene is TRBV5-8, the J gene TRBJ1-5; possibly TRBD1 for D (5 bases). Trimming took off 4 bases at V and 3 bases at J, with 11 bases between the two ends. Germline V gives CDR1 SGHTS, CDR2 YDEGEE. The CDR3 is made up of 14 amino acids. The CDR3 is CASSKTGFNQPQHF. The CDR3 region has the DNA TGTGCCAGCAGCAAAACAGGTTTCAATCAGCCCCAGCATTTT.

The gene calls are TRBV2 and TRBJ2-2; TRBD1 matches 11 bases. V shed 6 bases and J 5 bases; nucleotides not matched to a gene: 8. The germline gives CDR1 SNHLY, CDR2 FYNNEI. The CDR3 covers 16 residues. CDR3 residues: CASSPQGTGGTGELFF. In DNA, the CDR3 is TGTGCCAGCAGCCCGCAGGGGACAGGGGGAACCGGGGAGCTGTTTTTT.

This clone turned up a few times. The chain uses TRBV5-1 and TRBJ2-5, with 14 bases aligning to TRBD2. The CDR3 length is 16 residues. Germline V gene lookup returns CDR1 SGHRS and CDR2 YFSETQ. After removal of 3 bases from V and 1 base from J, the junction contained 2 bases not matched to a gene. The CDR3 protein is CASSSGLAGAQETQYF. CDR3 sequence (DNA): TGCGCCAGCAGCTCGGGACTAGCGGGGGCCCAAGAGACCCAGTACTTC.

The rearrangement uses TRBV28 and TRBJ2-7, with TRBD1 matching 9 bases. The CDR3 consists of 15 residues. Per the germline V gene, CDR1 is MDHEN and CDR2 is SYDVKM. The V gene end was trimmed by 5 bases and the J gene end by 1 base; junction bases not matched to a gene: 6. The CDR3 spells CASSQPGTGSYEQYF. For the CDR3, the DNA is TGTGCCAGCAGTCAACCCGGGACAGGGTCCTACGAGCAGTACTTC.